This T cell receptor beta chain was retrieved from a study of graft-versus-host responses after intestinal transplantation. General study results and limits: Patients with graft-donor T cell macrochimerism had high graft-versus-host to host-versus-graft clonal ratios in allografts. GvH clone levels peaked in circulation, and this peak was associated with early post-transplant HvG declines.

This clone was counted between two and nine times. The repertoire was sequenced with immunoSEQ multiplex PCR; TCRdb's copy has only in-frame clones and lacks some. Of about 24,000 clones in the sample, 40% were seen once. The researchers put around 200,000 CFSE-labeled responder cells into plates with around 200,000 irradiated, violet-dye-labeled stimulator cells. Post-reaction, proliferating CD3+CD4+ and CD3+CD8+ responders (CFSE-low) were sorted. The length of the CDR3 is 12 residues. The V gene lost 1 base and the J gene lost 11 bases, with 12 bases spanning the gap. The germline V gene encodes CDR1 SGHRS and CDR2 YFSETQ.

The V and J genes are TRBV5-1 and TRBJ1-1; perhaps TRBD1 as D (6 bases). This specimen was alloreactive CD4+ T cells from a mixed lymphocyte reaction culture, taken before intestinal transplant. The subset was: CFSE-low proliferating T cells sorted from approximately 6-day pre-transplant mixed lymphocyte reaction (GvH or HvG direction). The receptor comes from a human patient who received an intestinal transplant. Here the CDR3 DNA reads TGCGCCAGCAGCTTGATAGGGGGAGAGGCTTTCTTT. Translation gives CASSLIGGEAFF.